This T cell receptor (beta chain) comes out of a study of long-term antiretroviral therapy in people with HIV. Regarding the study as a whole: Blood obtained between the mid-2000s and the late 2010s may reflect older ART regimens. Clones expanded before ART dominated the repertoire at all time points.

A minimum of one pre-ART and two post-ART PBMC samples existed for each donor. Sequencing used immunoSEQ v3.0 at survey level. Measured with immunoSEQ multiplex PCR; TCRdb has only the in-frame clones, and not every one. The data show some 35,000 clones, approximately 85% seen once. This clone occurred once. Its antigen is unknown. The sample here was unsorted PBMCs, taken 2.2 years after starting antiretroviral therapy. This clonotype was obtained from a man younger than 30 with HIV.

The CDR3 protein is CASSLGPAGANVLTF. The CDR3 DNA reads as TGTGCCAGCAGCTTAGGCCCAGCTGGGGCCAACGTCCTGACTTTC. This chain joins TRBV7-2 and TRBJ2-6; D not resolved. Germline V CDR1 and CDR2: SGHTA, FQGNSA. The CDR3 extends over 15 amino acids. V lost 1 base to trimming and J lost 2 bases, with 6 bases between them.